The sample holds a few counts of the clone carrying this T cell receptor (beta chain). Its antigen is still unknown. Germline values: CDR1 MDHEN, CDR2 SYDVKM. This CDR3 contains 15 residues. Losses at the gene ends were 4 bases for V and 5 bases for J; bases not matched to a gene: 6. Primers for the PCR totalled 60 Vbeta and 13 Jbeta. The protocol was immunoSEQ multiplex PCR, while the TCRdb copy is restricted to in-frame clones and leaves out a portion. Seen here are 95,000 or so clones, around 86% observed once, and the top ten hold approximately 4%. The data were taken from a study of cytomegalovirus exposure and HLA in healthy donors. Study results and limitations: V- and J-gene trimming in TCR beta was tied to a missense DCLRE1C variant by an analysis performed later. Prediction of most subjects' HLA-A and HLA-B alleles by TCR beta sequences was reportedly accurate. Association with HLA alleles at 0.05 false discovery rate was found for 16,951 TCR beta sequences in a later analysis. Specific recognition of CMV antigens was confirmed in vitro for a few chains (all CMV-associated).

The sample taken for sequencing was PBMCs. This TCR came from a woman in her 70s in good health and CMV-seropositive. The chain joins TRBV28 to TRBJ1-2, with 11 bases identical to TRBD1. The CDR3 region is CASSWSGTGGYGYTF. For the CDR3, the DNA is TGTGCCAGCAGTTGGTCCGGGACAGGGGGTTATGGCTACACCTTC.